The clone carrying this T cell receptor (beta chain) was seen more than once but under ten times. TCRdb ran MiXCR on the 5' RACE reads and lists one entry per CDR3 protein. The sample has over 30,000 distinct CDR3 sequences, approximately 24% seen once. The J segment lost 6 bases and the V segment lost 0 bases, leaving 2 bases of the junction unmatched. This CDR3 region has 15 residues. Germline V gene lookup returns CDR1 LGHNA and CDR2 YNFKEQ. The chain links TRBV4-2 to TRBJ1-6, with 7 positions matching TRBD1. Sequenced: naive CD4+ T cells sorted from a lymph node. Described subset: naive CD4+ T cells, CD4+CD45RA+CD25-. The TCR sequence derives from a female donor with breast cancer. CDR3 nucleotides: TGTGCCAGCAGCCAAGATTGGGACAGTAATTCACCCCTCCACTTT. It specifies CASSQDWDSNSPLHF.